This T cell receptor (beta chain) originates from a study of T cell changes during pregnancy in multiple sclerosis. Germline-derived CDR1 and CDR2 are SGHTS and YDEGEE. There are 18 residues in the CDR3. With 1 base clipped from V and 0 bases from J, the junction kept 11 bases outside the gene matches. The protocol was immunoSEQ multiplex PCR, while the TCRdb copy is restricted to in-frame clones and leaves out a portion. The table lists about 41,000 clones, 70% to 90% of them singletons. J is TRBJ2-3 and V is TRBV5-8; 7 nucleotides line up with TRBD2. The clonotype originates from a female donor with multiple sclerosis, enrolled in a pregnancy study. The sample here was CD4+ T cells from peripheral blood mononuclear cells, taken in the first trimester of pregnancy. CDR3 nucleotides: TGTGCCAGCAGCTTGCTGTATCCACTAGCGACTAGCACAGATACGCAGTATTTT. Amino acids: CASSLLYPLATSTDTQYF.